The 6 T cell receptor beta chains given below trace back to one sample, sequenced in a study of control samples from healthy donors and cancer patients. The data were produced by immunoSEQ multiplex PCR, yet TCRdb's version contains in-frame clones alone and is incomplete. This sample has around 120,000 clones, with approximately 88% found just once. The sample taken for sequencing was blood. These receptors all stem from a man aged 40-49 years in good health.

The chain joins TRBV21-1 to TRBJ1-4. TRBV21-1 counts as a pseudogene. This CDR3 region has 17 residues. CDR3 nucleotides: TGTGCCAGCAGCAATTTTCAGGAAGGAGGGCTATGTGAAAAACTGTTTTTT. This translates into CASSNFQEGGLCEKLFF.

This clone was detected a few times. The J gene is TRBJ2-1, the V gene TRBV2; D ambiguous. CDR1 and CDR2 from the germline V gene are SNHLY and FYNNEI. V lost 6 bases, J lost 7 bases, and 13 bases lay in between. This CDR3 comprises 13 residues. The CDR3 DNA is TGTGCCAGCAGGAGTACCTTTCGGAATGAGCAGTTCTTC. Translated, it gives CASRSTFRNEQFF.

The chain recombines TRBV7-9 with TRBJ2-7, with D possibly TRBD1 on 5 matching bases. The CDR3 is 15 residues long. Germline CDR1 SEHNR, CDR2 FQNEAQ (reference sequence). With 2 bases removed from V and 5 bases from J, the gap between germline ends came to 16 bases. The CDR3 nucleotides read TGTGCCAGCAGCTTATTAGGGTCAGGGCTCAACGAGCAGTACTTC. Encoded protein: CASSLLGSGLNEQYF.

The chain is built from TRBV29-1 and TRBJ1-2; the match to TRBD1 covers 7 bases. Germline V gives CDR1 SQVTM, CDR2 ANQGSEA. V shed 6 bases, J shed 5 bases, and the junction held 12 bases outside the gene matches. This CDR3 comprises 14 residues. The CDR3 loop reads CSVVPRTGKYGYTF. DNA for the CDR3: TGCAGCGTGGTACCCCGGACAGGCAAATATGGCTACACCTTC.

The V and J genes are TRBV28 and TRBJ1-2, with TRBD1 as a possible D gene (5 bases). Between the trimmed V and J ends, which lost 3 bases and 0 bases, there was a span of 8 bases. In germline, CDR1 is MDHEN, CDR2 SYDVKM. The CDR3 covers 14 residues. The chain's CDR3 is CASSFVQANYGYTF. CDR3 in DNA: TGTGCCAGCAGTTTTGTACAGGCTAACTATGGCTACACCTTC.

This chain links TRBV4-1 with TRBJ1-3; possibly TRBD1 for D (5 bases). Germline loops: CDR1 MGHRA, CDR2 YSYEKL. With 0 bases removed from V and 4 bases from J, the gap between germline ends came to 13 bases. The CDR3 contains 16 residues. CDR3 amino acids: CASSQEPAGFGNTIYF. In DNA, the CDR3 is TGCGCCAGCAGCCAAGAACCGGCAGGGTTCGGAAACACCATATATTTT.